This T cell receptor (beta chain) was identified in a study of chemoradiotherapy in HPV16-positive cancers. General study findings and limits: Functional assays defining HPV-specific T cells used only a couple of HPV16-positive patients. For HPV16-positive patients, expanding HPV-responsive T cells associated with longer recurrence-free survival. Candidate HPV-specific clones and E7-related TCR motifs grew in tumor during treatment.

TCRdb's table, derived via immunoSEQ multiplex PCR, lists solely in-frame clones and lacks some. The table lists 900 to 1,000 clones, 88% of them singletons. As for this clone: Antigen unknown.

Trimming removed 5 bases from V and 6 bases from J, with 17 bases in between. CDR1 SQVTM and CDR2 ANQGSEA come from the germline V gene. The CDR3 runs to 13 residues. Over chemoradiotherapy, repertoires were sampled more than once. The specimen comprised tumor tissue, sampled from a patient who underwent chemoradiotherapy. The source is a human donor with HPV-associated anogenital cancer. The rearrangement uses TRBV29-1 and TRBJ2-7, with D maybe TRBD2 (6 bases). In DNA, the CDR3 is TGCAGCGTTAGACTAGAAAGCGCGAGCGAGCAGTACTTC. Translated, it gives CSVRLESASEQYF.